This passage covers 15 T cell receptor beta chains from one sample sequenced in a study of blood T cell repertoires in COVID-19. The repertoire was sequenced with immunoSEQ multiplex PCR; TCRdb's copy has only in-frame clones and lacks some. The table shows approximately 180,000 clones, with approximately 79% occurring only once. The sequencing input was PBMCs or T cells enriched from blood (not recorded which). All receptors derive from a woman between 55 and 75 years old with acute COVID-19.

This clone was found a few times. CDR3 loop: CASSVMGGEPQHF. The DNA for the CDR3 is TGTGCCAGTAGTGTGATGGGGGGGGAGCCCCAGCATTTT. The chain links TRBV19 to TRBJ1-5, with D possibly TRBD1 on 5 matching bases. The germline CDR1 and CDR2 sequences are LNHDA and SQIVND (reference sequence). V shed 5 bases and J shed 8 bases, with 13 bases lying between them. CDR3 length: 13 amino acids.

The V gene is TRBV7-2, the J gene TRBJ2-2; 7 bases map to TRBD2. J was trimmed by 1 base and V by 5 bases; bases with no gene match: 7. The CDR3 extends over 16 amino acids. Germline lookup yields CDR1 SGHTA and CDR2 FQGNSA. The CDR3 DNA follows: TGTGCCAGCAGCCGGTGGGGGGGGAAGAACACCGGGGAGCTGTTTTTT. This codes for CASSRWGGKNTGELFF.

This chain uses TRBV27 with TRBJ1-2; TRBD1 is a possible D gene (5 bases). V was pared by 6 bases and J by 8 bases, with 19 bases between. Looked up from germline, CDR1 is MNHEY and CDR2 is SMNVEV (reference sequence). The CDR3 covers 14 residues. The CDR3: CASRLRGRSTGYTF. The CDR3 DNA follows: TGTGCCAGCAGATTACGGGGGAGGTCGACGGGCTACACCTTC.

The chain combines TRBV18 with TRBJ1-6, with D possibly matching TRBD1 (5 bases). Trimming left V 2 bases short and J 3 bases short, with 5 bases between. The germline V gene encodes CDR1 KGHSH and CDR2 LQKENI. This CDR3 is built from 14 residues. DNA of the CDR3: TGTGCCAGCTCACCAAGGGGCTATAATTCACCCCTCCACTTT. Translation gives CASSPRGYNSPLHF.

This sequence joins TRBV13 and TRBJ2-7, with TRBD2 matching over 15 bases. The CDR3 is 17 residues long. Germline CDR1 PRHDT, CDR2 FYEKMQ (reference sequence). V was clipped by 5 bases and J by 2 bases; unmatched bases: 7. CDR3 region: CASSPRTSGRAPYEQYF. Written as DNA, the CDR3 is TGTGCCAGCAGCCCCAGGACTAGCGGGAGGGCCCCCTACGAGCAGTACTTC.

The V call is TRBV5-1, the J call TRBJ2-1; D possibly corresponds to TRBD1 (5 bases). CDR3 size: 16 residues. Germline V lookup: CDR1 SGHRS, CDR2 YFSETQ. V lost 4 bases to trimming and J lost 0 bases, with 14 bases between them. The CDR3 loop reads CASSPPQDSSYNEQFF. CDR3 nucleotide sequence: TGCGCCAGCAGCCCCCCACAGGATAGCTCCTACAATGAGCAGTTCTTC.

V usage is TRBV19 and J usage is TRBJ2-3; TRBD1 matches 8 bases. The CDR3 length is 16 residues. The J segment lost 0 bases and the V segment lost 5 bases, leaving 7 bases of the junction unmatched. Germline V gene data show CDR1 as LNHDA and CDR2 as SQIVND (reference sequence). In DNA, the CDR3 is TGTGCCAGTAGTTCAGACAGGGGTGTCAGCACAGATACGCAGTATTTT. Residues: CASSSDRGVSTDTQYF.

The chain is built from TRBV9 and TRBJ1-5; 7 bases map to TRBD1. The V gene end was trimmed by 3 bases and the J gene end by 5 bases; junction bases not matched to a gene: 8. The CDR3 extends over 15 amino acids. Germline assignment: CDR1 SGDLS and CDR2 YYNGEE. The CDR3 reads CASSAEQGIDQPQHF. As DNA, the CDR3 is TGTGCCAGCAGCGCGGAACAGGGGATAGATCAGCCCCAGCATTTT. Full variable domain (remainder filled in from reference TRBV9 and TRBJ1-5): DSGVTQTPKHLITATGQRVTLRCSPRSGDLSVYWYQQSLDQGLQFLIQYYNGEERAKGNILERFSAQQFPDLHSELNLSSLELGDSALYFCASSAEQGIDQPQHFGDGTRLSIL.

The chain combines TRBV5-1 with TRBJ2-5; D uncertain. This CDR3 contains 11 residues. Per germline, CDR1 SGHRS and CDR2 YFSETQ. Trimming pared 5 bases from V and 4 bases from J, leaving 6 bases between. The CDR3 bases are TGCGCCAGCAGATCAGTAGAGACCCAGTACTTC. Amino acids: CASRSVETQYF.

The chain links TRBV3-1 (or the pseudogene TRBV3-2) to TRBJ1-1; D unresolved. Germline lookup yields CDR1 LGHDT and CDR2 YNNKEL (reference sequence). With 1 base removed from V and 0 bases from J, the gap between germline ends came to 6 bases. The CDR3 has 14 amino acids. The CDR3 DNA is TGTGCCAGCAGCCAAGTCGGGGTGAACACTGAAGCTTTCTTT. Translating gives CASSQVGVNTEAFF.

The rearrangement uses TRBV15 and TRBJ2-5; 10 bases fit TRBD1. V gave up 5 bases and J gave up 7 bases; unmatched junction bases: 7. CDR1 is LNHNV, CDR2 YYDKDF, per germline (reference sequence). This CDR3 has 14 residues. The CDR3 is CATSVDRGWRTQYF. CDR3 nucleotide sequence: TGTGCCACCAGCGTGGACAGGGGGTGGCGGACCCAGTACTTC.

This chain connects TRBV7-2 to TRBJ1-5; the match to TRBD1 covers 7 bases. CDR3 length: 15 amino acids. CDR1 is SGHTA, CDR2 FQGNSA, per germline. The trim removed 5 bases at V and 2 bases at J, leaving 6 bases unmatched. The DNA for the CDR3 is TGTGCCAGCAGCACAGGGGTTGGGGGCAATCAGCCCCAGCATTTT. It specifies CASSTGVGGNQPQHF.

The chain couples TRBV15 to TRBJ1-5; 10 positions agree with TRBD1. The CDR3 extends over 18 amino acids. Germline CDR1 LNHNV, CDR2 YYDKDF (reference sequence). J gave up 7 bases and V 1 base, and 13 bases lay outside the gene matches. CDR3 DNA: TGTGCCACCAGCAGAGCTTTTACCGGGACAGGGGTAGGGCAGCCCCAGCATTTT. Translation: CATSRAFTGTGVGQPQHF.

The count of this clone is one. V gene TRBV5-4 combines with J gene TRBJ2-2; 8 bases map to TRBD2. CDR3 size: 14 residues. With V trimmed by 8 bases and J by 1 base, 4 bases remained unmatched. Germline V gene sequence: CDR1 SGHNT, CDR2 YYREEE (reference sequence). The CDR3 DNA reads TGTGCCAGTCAGCTAGCGGGGAACACCGGGGAGCTGTTTTTT. It is translated as CASQLAGNTGELFF.

The chain uses TRBV2 and TRBJ1-4; no clear D gene. CDR3 length equals 13 residues. Germline CDR1 SNHLY, CDR2 FYNNEI. The ends were cut back, 2 bases at V and 4 bases at J, with 5 bases in the middle. CDR3: CASSEILNEKLFF. The DNA for the CDR3 is TGTGCCAGCAGTGAAATCCTTAATGAAAAACTGTTTTTT.